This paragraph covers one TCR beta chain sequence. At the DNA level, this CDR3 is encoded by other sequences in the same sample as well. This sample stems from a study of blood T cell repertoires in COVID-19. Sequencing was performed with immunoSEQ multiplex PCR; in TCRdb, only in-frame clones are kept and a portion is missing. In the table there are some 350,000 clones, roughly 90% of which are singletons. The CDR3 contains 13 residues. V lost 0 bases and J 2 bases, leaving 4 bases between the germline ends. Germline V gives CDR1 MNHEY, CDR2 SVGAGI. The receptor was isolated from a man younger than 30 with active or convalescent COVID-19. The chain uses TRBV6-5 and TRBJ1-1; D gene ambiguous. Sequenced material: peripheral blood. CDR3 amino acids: CASSYSLNTEAFF. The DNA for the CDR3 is TGTGCCAGCAGTTACTCACTCAACACTGAAGCTTTCTTT.